The source of this T cell receptor beta chain is a study of cytomegalovirus exposure and HLA in healthy donors. Study results and limitations: The study listed under 200 cytomegalovirus-associated TCR beta chains.

The trim removed 5 bases at V and 7 bases at J, leaving 14 bases unmatched. This CDR3 region has 16 residues. The germline gives CDR1 MNHEY, CDR2 SMNVEV (reference sequence). The assay was immunoSEQ multiplex PCR, and TCRdb's table has in-frame clones only and misses some. Of about 63,000 clones in the sample, 85% to 95% were seen once. Notes on this clone: Its antigen is not identified.

The V and J genes are TRBV27 and TRBJ2-3, with TRBD2 matching over 8 bases. The sequenced sample consisted of PBMCs. The TCR originated in a woman younger than 35 in good health and CMV-seropositive. The CDR3 nucleotides read TGTGCCAGCAGTCCACCCGGGACTAGGGGCCCCTATACGCAGTATTTT. It codes for CASSPPGTRGPYTQYF.